This is a list of T cell receptor beta chains from one sample in a study of CD8 T cells in ankylosing spondylitis. TCRdb recomputed calls from the 5' RACE reads with MiXCR, one row per CDR3 protein. The table includes more than 95,000 distinct CDR3 sequences, roughly 8.7% detected once. What was sequenced was blood, either unsorted or a sorted T cell fraction (not recorded which). Receptors originate from a male donor with ankylosing spondylitis or in good health (not recorded which). CDR3s leave out the opening cysteine and the closing phenylalanine or tryptophan. Size tells how often a clone was seen (once, few, many) or the class of an expanded clone, and some rows leave it out.

V	J	size	CDR3
TRBV6-2/TRBV6-3	TRBJ2-5	NA	ASRRGTLGSGLQETQY
TRBV7-2	TRBJ2-1	once	ASSPVRGGHNEQF
TRBV5-1	TRBJ2-5	many	ASSATRGRGETQY
TRBV19	TRBJ1-5	NA	ASYDRNFNQPQH
TRBV25-1	TRBJ1-5	many	ASSDHSPNQPQH
TRBV20-1	TRBJ2-7	many	SAAQGSEQY
TRBV19	TRBJ2-3	NA	ASGQGSSTDTQY
TRBV12-3/TRBV12-4	TRBJ2-7	many	ASSMGLAGASEQY
TRBV14	TRBJ1-2	many	ASSQDPSVGGYT
TRBV6-5	TRBJ2-3	many	ATGRETDTQY
TRBV30	TRBJ2-6	NA	AWSGPYFSGANVLT
TRBV20-1	TRBJ2-3	many	SAQRGPSTDTQY
TRBV7-2	TRBJ1-1	many	ASSSGGRWNTEAF